This entry is about one TCR beta chain. The antigen remains unidentified. This CDR3 is built from 14 residues. Per germline, CDR1 SEHNR and CDR2 FQNEAQ (reference sequence). Trimming left V 4 bases short and J 5 bases short, with 9 bases between. The data stem from a study of T cell responses to AZD1222 COVID-19 vaccine. Study findings and constraints: Sampling that yielded the repertoires occurred only after the peak T cell response. In the spike-specific TCR repertoire, nearly half reportedly target unmutated variant regions.

Generated by immunoSEQ multiplex PCR, the TCRdb table keeps only in-frame clones and is missing some. This table has approximately 100,000 clones, 91% appearing once. This sequence originates from an adult in good health. The chain uses TRBV7-9 and TRBJ1-6, with D maybe TRBD1 (6 bases). The sample consisted of peripheral blood, taken on day 0 of AZD1222 vaccination. CDR3 loop: CASSSQGNNSPLHF. The CDR3 bases are TGTGCCAGCAGCTCCCAGGGGAATAATTCACCCCTCCACTTT.